These 31 T cell receptor beta chains originate from one sample sequenced in a study of T cell repertoires in cytomegalovirus infection. TCRdb processed the reads anew with MiXCR; each CDR3 protein has one entry. The sample includes approximately 250,000 distinct CDR3 sequences, 6.5% of them seen just once. The sequenced sample was PBMCs. These receptors were taken from a human donor in good health (CMV status not recorded). Some clones in this sample may be carry-over from other donors' samples.

V usage is TRBV28 and J usage is TRBJ2-3, with 8 bases lining up with TRBD1. The CDR3 is made up of 16 amino acids. The V segment lost 1 base and the J segment 2 bases; nucleotides outside the gene matches: 5. The germline CDR1 and CDR2 sequences are MDHEN and SYDVKM. The DNA for the CDR3 is TGTGCCAGCAGTTTATCAGGGGGCGCCCCCACAGATACGCAGTATTTT. Its translation is CASSLSGGAPTDTQYF.

The chain is built from TRBV19 and TRBJ2-1; 8 bases map to TRBD2. The CDR3 covers 13 residues. Trimming removed 6 bases from V and 9 bases from J; junction bases left unmatched: 7. Looked up from germline, CDR1 is LNHDA and CDR2 is SQIVND (reference sequence). CDR3 DNA: TGTGCCAGTAGGGGACTAGAATTCCGTGAGCAGTTCTTC. This translates into CASRGLEFREQFF. The full variable domain, rest sourced from reference TRBV19 and TRBJ2-1, is DGGITQSPKYLFRKEGQNVTLSCEQNLNHDAMYWYRQDPGQGLRLIYYSQIVNDFQKGDIAEGYSVSREKKESFPLTVTSAQKNPTAFYLCASRGLEFREQFFGPGTRLTVL.

The J gene is TRBJ2-7, the V gene TRBV29-1; 11 bases are shared with TRBD1. The germline V gene has CDR1 SQVTM and CDR2 ANQGSEA. This CDR3 region has 14 residues. Germline trimming cut 6 bases from V and 4 bases from J; bases unmatched to any gene: 8. The CDR3 DNA is TGCAGCGTACGGGGACAGGGGGTATCTTACGAGCAGTACTTC. Amino acid sequence: CSVRGQGVSYEQYF.

This clonotype was seen many times. The rearrangement uses TRBV7-2 and TRBJ2-3, with D tentatively TRBD2 (5 bases). Trimming took 1 base from V and 6 from J, leaving 11 bases between them. Germline assignment: CDR1 SGHTA and CDR2 FQGNSA. The CDR3 runs 14 residues. CDR3 DNA: TGTGCCAGCAGCTTAGGTCCTCCGGGGGATACGCAGTATTTT. Translating it yields CASSLGPPGDTQYF.

This clonotype was recorded many times. The V and J genes are TRBV7-2 and TRBJ1-6, with D maybe TRBD1 (6 bases). The CDR3 length is 15 residues. CDR1 and CDR2 from the germline V gene are SGHTA and FQGNSA. Trimming removed 5 bases at V and 4 bases at J, with 12 bases between. CDR3 sequence reads: CASSRGTLYNSPLHF. The CDR3 DNA reads TGTGCCAGCAGCCGAGGGACATTGTATAATTCACCCCTCCACTTT.

There are many counts of this clonotype. The chain uses TRBV10-3 and TRBJ2-7, with D perhaps matching TRBD2 (6 bases). Germline values: CDR1 ENHRY, CDR2 SYGVKD. The CDR3 spans 14 residues. Trimming left V 10 bases short and J 5 bases short, with 21 bases between. Here the CDR3 reads CATAGGGDRNEQYF. The CDR3 DNA is TGTGCCACCGCCGGAGGAGGGGACCGGAACGAGCAGTACTTC.

This clonotype was seen at least ten times. This chain uses TRBV29-1 with TRBJ2-5; D is perhaps TRBD1 or TRBD2 (5 bases each). The CDR3 consists of 17 residues. V was shortened by 3 bases and J by 2 bases, with 22 bases between the two germline ends. Germline V gene data show CDR1 as SQVTM and CDR2 as ANQGSEA. Here the CDR3 reads CSVEGDQALKIQETQYF. As DNA, the CDR3 is TGCAGCGTTGAGGGGGATCAGGCCTTGAAAATTCAAGAGACCCAGTACTTC.

In its sample, this clonotype was seen a few times. The junction departs from the called germline gene at one end, perhaps through a read error. This chain connects TRBV30 to TRBJ2-3, with TRBD1 matching over 7 bases. Germline lookup yields CDR1 GTSNPN and CDR2 SVGIG (reference sequence). This CDR3 is built from 13 residues. CDR3 DNA: TGTGCCTGGAGTGTGACGGGACAAGGGGGCATGGATTTT. Amino acids: CAWSVTGQGGMDF.

The table lists this clonotype with many counts. The chain uses TRBV11-2 and TRBJ2-5; 10 positions match TRBD2. The junction had 17 bases not matched to a gene; V was cut back by 5 bases and J by 2 bases. CDR3 length: 19 amino acids. Germline V CDR1 and CDR2: SGHAT, FQNNGV. The CDR3 reads CASSETLSTLAGIQETQYF. CDR3 DNA sequence: TGTGCCAGCAGCGAGACCCTCTCCACACTAGCGGGGATTCAAGAGACCCAGTACTTC.

This clonotype occurred many times. The chain couples TRBV2 to TRBJ2-7, with D perhaps matching TRBD2 (6 bases). This CDR3 has 15 amino acids. Trimming cost V 1 base and J 3 bases, with 13 bases left between them. CDR1 SNHLY and CDR2 FYNNEI come from the germline V gene. In nucleotides, the CDR3 is TGTGCCAGCAGTGAAGGGCCCCTCGGGGGCTACGAGCAGTACTTC. It encodes CASSEGPLGGYEQYF.

There are many counts of this clonotype. The genes are TRBV7-2 and TRBJ1-2; 7 nucleotides line up with TRBD1. V was clipped by 5 bases and J by 0 bases; unmatched bases: 6. This CDR3 contains 15 residues. Germline lookup yields CDR1 SGHTA and CDR2 FQGNSA. The CDR3 DNA sequence: TGTGCCAGCAGCCCGGACAGGAAAGCTAACTATGGCTACACCTTC. The encoded protein is CASSPDRKANYGYTF.

This clonotype was seen ten or more times. This sequence joins TRBV6-2 or TRBV6-3 and TRBJ1-1; 8 bases map to TRBD1. V lost 2 bases to trimming and J lost 8 bases; unmatched junction nucleotides: 7. CDR1 MNHEY and CDR2 SVGEGT come from the germline V gene. The CDR3 contains 14 residues. This chain's CDR3 is CASSYAGGRLEAFF. The CDR3, as DNA: TGTGCCAGCAGTTACGCAGGGGGCCGTCTGGAAGCTTTCTTT.

This clonotype turned up a few times. V usage is TRBV2 and J usage is TRBJ2-4; D not resolved. The CDR3 spans 14 residues. The germline CDR1 and CDR2 sequences are SNHLY and FYNNEI. Trimming took 6 bases from V and 6 from J, leaving 15 bases between them. The CDR3, as DNA: TGTGCCAGCAGCGCGCAGTCTTGGGGAAACATTCAGTACTTC. Protein sequence: CASSAQSWGNIQYF.

This clonotype appeared many times. The rearrangement joins TRBV6-2 or TRBV6-3 to TRBJ2-1; 11 bases agree with TRBD2. This CDR3 comprises 17 residues. The V segment lost 2 bases and the J segment 6 bases; nucleotides outside the gene matches: 9. Germline CDR1 and CDR2: MNHEY and SVGEGT. The DNA of the CDR3 is TGTGCCAGCAGTTACGGGAGTTTAGCGGGGGGGGTCAATGAGCAGTTCTTC. This sequence encodes CASSYGSLAGGVNEQFF.

The chain couples TRBV20-1 to TRBJ2-4; D unresolved. The CDR3 covers 11 residues. The germline V and J ends were trimmed by 0 bases and 4 bases, with 1 base remaining between them. Germline CDR1 reads DFQATT; CDR2 reads SNEGSKA (reference sequence). CDR3 amino acids: CSARDKNIQYF. CDR3 coding DNA: TGCAGTGCTAGAGATAAAAACATTCAGTACTTC.

This clonotype was picked up many times. The gene calls are TRBV25-1 and TRBJ1-1, with D hard to call. Per germline, CDR1 MGHDK and CDR2 SYGVNS. CDR3 length: 15 residues. Trimming cost V 3 bases and J 0 bases, with 11 bases left between them. The CDR3 sequence: CASSERAAMNTEAFF. In DNA, the CDR3 is TGTGCCAGCAGTGAGAGAGCGGCTATGAACACTGAAGCTTTCTTT. The entire variable domain, with the rest obtained from reference TRBV25-1 and TRBJ1-1, is as follows: EADIYQTPRYLVIGTGKKITLECSQTMGHDKMYWYQQDPGMELHLIHYSYGVNSTEKGDLSSESTVSRIRTEHFPLTLESARPSHTSQYLCASSERAAMNTEAFFGQGTRLTVV.

This clonotype was found many times. This chain joins TRBV7-2 and TRBJ2-5; D not resolved. With 2 bases removed from V and 0 bases from J, the gap between germline ends came to 7 bases. The length of the CDR3 is 14 residues. From germline, CDR1 is SGHTA and CDR2 FQGNSA. This chain's CDR3 is CASSLNSYQETQYF. The CDR3 nucleotides read TGTGCCAGCAGCTTAAACAGCTACCAAGAGACCCAGTACTTC.

Many counts were recorded for this clonotype. The J gene is TRBJ1-4, the V gene TRBV7-2; 7 bases are a match to TRBD1. This CDR3 spans 15 amino acids. Germline CDR1 reads SGHTA; CDR2 reads FQGNSA. J was trimmed by 8 bases and V by 5 bases; bases with no gene match: 11. CDR3: CASSPQTGTGEKLFF. Here the CDR3 DNA reads TGTGCCAGCAGCCCCCAGACAGGGACGGGCGAAAAACTGTTTTTT.

This clonotype appeared many times. V is TRBV9 and J is TRBJ2-3; 7 nucleotides agree with TRBD2. CDR1 is SGDLS and CDR2 is YYNGEE in the germline V gene. This CDR3 contains 13 residues. V shed 5 bases, J shed 2 bases, and the junction held 2 bases outside the gene matches. This chain's CDR3 is CASSGDYTDTQYF. DNA of the CDR3: TGTGCCAGCAGTGGGGACTACACAGATACGCAGTATTTT.

This clonotype has at least ten counts. The chain uses TRBV4-1 and TRBJ2-7, with 9 positions matching TRBD1. Losses at the gene ends were 8 bases for V and 0 bases for J; bases not matched to a gene: 5. The CDR3 runs to 14 residues. The germline V gene encodes CDR1 MGHRA and CDR2 YSYEKL. The CDR3 DNA reads as TGCGCCAGCGGTGGGACAGGGCTCTCCTACGAGCAGTACTTC. This sequence encodes CASGGTGLSYEQYF.

This clonotype was counted between two and nine times. This chain joins TRBV19 and TRBJ1-4, with D unresolved. CDR3 length: 15 residues. The V end was cut by 10 bases, the J end by 5 bases, with 20 bases between. CDR1 and CDR2 (germline): LNHDA, SQIVND (reference sequence). CDR3 nucleotides: TGTGCCACCTCTCCGTCGAAGACAAAGAATGAAAAACTGTTTTTT. Protein product: CATSPSKTKNEKLFF. The whole variable domain, filled in from reference TRBV19 and TRBJ1-4, reads DGGITQSPKYLFRKEGQNVTLSCEQNLNHDAMYWYRQDPGQGLRLIYYSQIVNDFQKGDIAEGYSVSREKKESFPLTVTSAQKNPTAFYLCATSPSKTKNEKLFFGSGTQLSVL.

In its sample, this clonotype was seen many times. The chain employs TRBV2 and TRBJ2-3, with D perhaps matching TRBD2 (5 bases). The CDR3 is 14 amino acids. V was shortened by 0 bases and J by 9 bases, with 13 bases between the two germline ends. Germline CDR1 and CDR2: SNHLY and FYNNEI. CDR3 sequence reads: CASSEAGGPRTQYF. The CDR3 bases are TGTGCCAGCAGTGAAGCCGGAGGCCCAAGGACGCAGTATTTT.

This clonotype was counted many times. V is TRBV29-1 and J is TRBJ1-2, with TRBD1 as a possible D gene (5 bases). Trimming left V 1 base short and J 4 bases short, with 16 bases between. Per the germline V gene, CDR1 is SQVTM and CDR2 is ANQGSEA. CDR3 size: 15 residues. DNA of the CDR3: TGCAGCGTTGAAGGAACGCAGGGTGGGTTCTATGGCTACACCTTC. Protein sequence: CSVEGTQGGFYGYTF. The whole variable domain, filled in from reference TRBV29-1 and TRBJ1-2, reads SAVISQKPSRDICQRGTSLTIQCQVDSQVTMMFWYRQQPGQSLTLIATANQGSEATYESGFVIDKFPISRPNLTFSTLTVSNMSPEDSSIYLCSVEGTQGGFYGYTFGSGTRLTVV.

This clonotype was counted many times. The chain is built from TRBV19 and TRBJ1-2; D call uncertain. This CDR3 has 13 amino acids. V dropped 7 bases and J dropped 8 bases, with 17 bases sitting between them. The V gene's germline CDR1 is LNHDA and CDR2 SQIVND (reference sequence). This CDR3 is CASNLQLGSGYTF. CDR3 DNA sequence: TGTGCCAGTAACCTTCAACTTGGGAGCGGCTACACCTTC.

This clonotype was found many times. The J gene is TRBJ1-5, the V gene TRBV2; 7 nucleotides match TRBD1. Germline V gene lookup returns CDR1 SNHLY and CDR2 FYNNEI. The CDR3 totals 14 residues. V trimming: 7 bases; J trimming: 2 bases; junction bases outside the gene matches: 5. Here the CDR3 DNA reads TGTGCCAGCACCGACAGGGTACGCAATCAGCCCCAGCATTTT. This translates into CASTDRVRNQPQHF. The variable domain in full, completed from reference TRBV2 and TRBJ1-5, reads EPEVTQTPSHQVTQMGQEVILRCVPISNHLYFYWYRQILGQKVEFLVSFYNNEISEKSEIFDDQFSVERPDGSNFTLKIRSTKLEDSAMYFCASTDRVRNQPQHFGDGTRLSIL.

This clonotype was detected ten times or more. This chain links TRBV4-1 with TRBJ2-1; D perhaps matches TRBD2 (7 bases). V gave up 4 bases and J gave up 4 bases, with 20 bases separating them. CDR1 is MGHRA and CDR2 is YSYEKL in the germline V gene. This CDR3 has 17 residues. CDR3 DNA sequence: TGCGCCAGCAGCCCTACGAGGGGGGGTCGCCGGTACAATGAGCAGTTCTTC. As protein: CASSPTRGGRRYNEQFF.

This clonotype was seen repeatedly, ten times or more. The V gene is TRBV25-1, the J gene TRBJ2-7; maybe TRBD2 (6 bases). CDR1 is MGHDK and CDR2 is SYGVNS in the germline V gene. V shed 4 bases and J shed 3 bases, with 19 bases lying between them. There are 16 residues in the CDR3. CDR3 coding DNA: TGTGCCAGCAGTGCCCTGGGGGAGGTCCCCTACTACGAGCAGTACTTC. Its protein product is CASSALGEVPYYEQYF.

This clonotype was counted many times. This rearrangement joins TRBV10-3 to TRBJ1-4; 11 bases fit TRBD1. This CDR3 region has 15 residues. Germline V CDR1 and CDR2: ENHRY, SYGVKD. V shed 5 bases and J 7 bases; nucleotides not matched to a gene: 6. The CDR3 bases are TGTGCCATCAGTACCCCGGGACAGGGGGGTGAAAAACTGTTTTTT. Translated: CAISTPGQGGEKLFF.

This clonotype was recorded at least ten times. The chain couples TRBV7-9 to TRBJ2-1, with 9 bases identical to TRBD2. The germline V gene has CDR1 SEHNR and CDR2 FQNEAQ (reference sequence). This CDR3 spans 21 amino acids. V lost 4 bases to trimming and J lost 6 bases; unmatched junction nucleotides: 25. The CDR3 nucleotides read TGTGCCAGCAGCTCCCCCTTTGGAGGTCTGGGTCGCGGGGGGGCCTCCAATGAGCAGTTCTTC. The encoded protein is CASSSPFGGLGRGGASNEQFF. The whole variable domain, filled in from reference TRBV7-9 and TRBJ2-1, reads DTGVSQNPRHKITKRGQNVTFRCDPISEHNRLYWYRQTLGQGPEFLTYFQNEAQLEKSRLLSDRFSAERPKGSFSTLEIQRTEQGDSAMYLCASSSPFGGLGRGGASNEQFFGPGTRLTVL.

In its sample, this clonotype was seen many times. V is TRBV7-2 and J is TRBJ2-1, with TRBD2 matching over 9 bases. CDR1 and CDR2 from the germline V gene are SGHTA and FQGNSA. This CDR3 spans 15 amino acids. Trimming took 1 base from V and 4 from J; bases not matched to a gene: 2. The CDR3 nucleotides are TGTGCCAGCAGCTTAGGACTAGCGGAATACAATGAGCAGTTCTTC. Its translation is CASSLGLAEYNEQFF. Full variable domain (rest looked up from reference TRBV7-2 and TRBJ2-1): GAGVSQSPSNKVTEKGKDVELRCDPISGHTALYWYRQSLGQGLEFLIYFQGNSAPDKSGLPSDRFSAERTGGSVSTLTIQRTQQEDSAVYLCASSLGLAEYNEQFFGPGTRLTVL.

This clonotype was seen ten or more times. This chain joins TRBV2 and TRBJ1-4; tentatively, D is TRBD1 (5 bases). V lost 4 bases to trimming and J lost 7 bases, with 13 bases between them. The CDR3 has 14 residues. The V gene's germline CDR1 is SNHLY and CDR2 FYNNEI. CDR3: CASSVSGEVEKLFF. CDR3 nucleotide sequence: TGTGCCAGCAGTGTCTCGGGGGAAGTTGAAAAACTGTTTTTT.